This TCR beta chain was documented in a study of cytomegalovirus exposure and HLA in healthy donors (dated by TCRdb to about 2017). In the study overall: An earlier analysis of approximately 640 of the donors reported roughly 300 Gb of sequence data and 100 million to 130 million unique TCR beta sequences from roughly 200 million T cells. An earlier analysis of 500 to 750 of the donors applied high-throughput TCR beta sequencing to assess whether each TCR beta V gene segment acted as functional or pseudogenic. The genetic ancestry cluster associated with self-reported Caucasian donors included roughly four fifths of the 300 to 400 genotyped donors. About 280 gigabases of sequencing data and around 90 million unique TCR sequences made up an early release that covered 640 HLA-typed donors. Rather than drawing on any new phenotypic data, the later analysis identified candidate immune exposures from TCR beta sequences and the way those sequences occurred across donors. Typing coverage differed by locus: A, B, C, DRB1 and DQB1 were typed in about 620-630 donors, DQA1 in 522, DPA1 in 600 to 610, and DPB1 in about 450. HLA typing covered class I and class II loci at four-digit resolution. All discovery cohort repertoires had been generated using a single sequencing platform. A later analysis re-examined previously published TCR beta repertoires from several hundred donors and added high-resolution HLA genotyping to investigate patterns of TCR occurrence. In addition to the first cohort of around 670 subjects, a separate validation cohort of some 120 different subjects was used. Five DR-DQ haplotypes were treated as single units for association and clustering because of strong linkage in the cohort. The study profiled the T cell repertoires of 666 subjects by immunosequencing and related them to cytomegalovirus serostatus. The study was designed to test whether signatures of past pathogen exposure could be identified by cataloging public T cell receptors. A later genetic analysis took genome-wide SNP genotypes for 398 of the 666 donors and used that subset as a discovery cohort. Across 300 to 500 genotyped donors of the cohort, an average of about 240,000 unique TCR beta nucleotide sequences per donor were sequenced, and 15% to 20% of those sequences were non-productive. To predict cytomegalovirus infection status, the study brought together high-throughput TCR immunosequencing, statistical association of individual TCRs with disease status, and machine learning. Alongside the repertoire data, information on donor age, sex, ethnicity and CMV serostatus was compiled. Broad study findings and their caveats: Presence/absence analyses assumed roughly uniform sequencing depth across donors, an assumption that may not hold. For the cohort, immune exposure information was limited to CMV serostatus. At a false discovery rate of 0.05, a later analysis linked under 20,000 TCR beta sequences to specific HLA alleles. Most TCR sequences were seen in very few donors, while some public TCRs were found in many individuals. In both the original and validation cohorts, the classifier was reported to diagnose cytomegalovirus status with high specificity and sensitivity. Some IMGT-functional V segments, including TRBV6-2 and TRBV6-3, could not be distinguished by the 87-base-pair reads and were therefore excluded. Linkage disequilibrium might explain the correlated functional status among segregating V segments, but an unknown experimental factor could not be excluded. A further reported finding was that TCR beta sequences accurately predicted the HLA-A and HLA-B alleles for most subjects in the first cohort. According to a later analysis, TCR association rates differed among HLA loci, with DRB1 alleles showing the most associated TCRs and HLA-C alleles showing the fewest. The authors suggested that the approach could potentially be extended to other disease states and immunological phenotypes. Most CMV-associated TCR beta chains appeared to be HLA-restricted in a later analysis, and the HLA associations seemed to be driven largely by CMV exposure. In a later genetic analysis, fewer N-insertions in productive TCRs were reported among donors in an Asian-associated ancestry cluster than the roughly 700-donor mean. According to a later analysis, parvovirus B19, influenza, CMV and Epstein-Barr virus appeared linked to several top co-occurrence clusters. In this cohort, only TCR beta chains were sequenced, and detectable features were limited by the absence of alpha or paired-chain data. Because HLA typing was missing for some donors at each locus, association tests included only the typed subset. In an earlier analysis of over 550 of the donors, most TCR beta V segments were observed in productive rearrangements about 87% or about 30% of the time, broadly matching IMGT annotations. Compared with equally common non-associated chains, HLA-associated TCR beta chains in a later analysis were more clonally expanded and had lower generation probabilities. An association between a missense DCLRE1C variant and V-gene and J-gene trimming of TCR beta chains was found in a later genetic analysis and replicated in an independent cohort. Because counts were too low, about 18 rarely observed V segments, including chromosome 9 orphons, were excluded from the earlier analysis of several hundred of the donors. The study listed 164 TCR beta chains as associated with cytomegalovirus. A cluster of highly shared sequence variants was judged likely to be a technical artifact of the sequencing pipeline. Three of the identified cytomegalovirus-associated TCR beta chains were confirmed in vitro to be specific for cytomegalovirus antigens. Assigning TCR associations to individual alleles was difficult when HLA alleles, especially DR and DQ, strongly co-occurred.

Relative to germline, V is 5 bases shorter and J is 7 bases shorter, with 17 bases between their ends. CDR1 and CDR2 were assigned from the germline V gene (reference sequence) as LNHDA and SQIVND. Inclusive of the bounding cysteine and phenylalanine, the CDR3 is 14 residues long. Only CDR3 DNA is held: 42 bases, read in frame from base 1. Library preparation was by the immunoSEQ multiplex PCR assay. A mixture of 60 forward primers for TCR Vbeta segments and 13 reverse primers for TCR Jbeta segments was used in the multiplex PCR. Amplification of the CDR3 region of rearranged TCR beta genes was performed with a multiplex PCR assay on genomic DNA. The amplified TCR beta libraries were sequenced on the Illumina HiSeq System as 87-base-pair reads. As for the authors' bioinformatics: Across the 700 or so repertoires, a later analysis counted approximately 75 million unique TCR beta chains, 9 million to 14 million of which were shared by at least two donors. Raw reads were error-corrected and collapsed into unique sequences with a nearest-neighbor algorithm that merged closely related sequences to remove PCR and sequencing errors. To assign V, D and J gene segments, CDR3 sequences were aligned to IMGT reference sequences. Each retained sequence needed at least a six-nucleotide match to both a V gene segment and a J gene segment. A rearrangement was called productive if the CDR3 had no stop codons and remained in frame with V and J, and every other rearrangement was called non-productive. CDR3 was defined by IMGT convention, running from the second conserved V-encoded cysteine to the conserved J-encoded phenylalanine. The earlier analysis of around 640 of the donors excluded sequences that lacked an unambiguous match to a single V gene segment. In an earlier analysis of around 600 of the donors, V segments were called functional above 56.7% productive rearrangements and were called segregating when the between-donor standard deviation exceeded 5%. A statistical classification framework was developed to diagnose cytomegalovirus status using the catalog of TCR beta chain sequences. V and J gene assignment, in a later analysis, came from comparing TCR nucleotide sequences with IMGT/GENE-DB human TR gene sequences. Using the TCRdist pipeline, a later analysis assigned CDR3 sequences along with most-parsimonious VDJ recombination scenarios. In a later analysis, each TCR beta chain was defined by its CDR3 amino acid sequence together with its V-gene family, and reads lacking a unique V-gene family were excluded. As a way to deal with suspected cross-contamination and a sequencing artifact, a later analysis dropped approximately 590 nucleotide sequences that were highly shared and had low generation probability. In a later analysis, a clonal expansion index was calculated for each public chain from normalized within-repertoire ranks of inferred template counts. Generation probabilities in a later analysis came from a VDJ recombination model fitted to out-of-frame rearrangements, and those results were checked against IGoR. In a later analysis, hypergeometric tests were used to score TCR-TCR, TCR-HLA and TCR-CMV co-occurrence, with a repertoire-size bias correction applied to TCR pairs. In a later analysis, false discovery rates were estimated by permuting HLA or CMV assignments 20 times. In a later analysis, co-occurring TCRs were grouped using DBSCAN, and TCRdist sequence similarity was added for clustering within HLA-allele-positive subsets. Repertoires with fewer than 30,000 or more than 120,000 public chains, plus five repertoires with anomalous nucleotide sharing, were excluded from co-occurrence clustering. Entries here come from immuneACCESS through TCRdb and include only in-frame sequences with V and J called. Some clones fail to appear in such tables; in the studies checked, an unresolved V gene covers under half of the shortfall, and the cause of the remainder is unknown. Clone size and the V and J calls come from that table; the DNA yielded D and trimming. Recorded for this sample are 150,000 to 180,000 clones; over 75% of them occurred a single time. 5.5% to 6.5% of the sample goes to the ten largest clones.

The cohort was made up of around 720 healthy bone marrow donors. At the time of sampling, all cohort members were nominally healthy, though unrecorded immune exposures were likely present. The donor was CMV seropositive and belonged to the group of about 290 seropositive cohort members. Each donor provided a peripheral blood sample, and peripheral blood mononuclear cells were used for TCR beta sequencing. The Qiagen DNeasy Blood Extraction Kit was used to extract genomic DNA from the blood cell samples. Note on this clone: This receptor's antigen is unknown. One base away there is no much larger clone; base qualities are not given.

Recombination joined TRBV19 with TRBJ2-5; the D gene is unclear. Sequencing was done on a sample of PBMCs. This sequence was found in a woman between 35 and 50 years old in good health and CMV-seropositive. The CDR3 loop reads CASSSVQNVGTQYF. The DNA sequence is TGTGCCAGTAGTTCAGTACAGAACGTCGGGACCCAGTACTTC.